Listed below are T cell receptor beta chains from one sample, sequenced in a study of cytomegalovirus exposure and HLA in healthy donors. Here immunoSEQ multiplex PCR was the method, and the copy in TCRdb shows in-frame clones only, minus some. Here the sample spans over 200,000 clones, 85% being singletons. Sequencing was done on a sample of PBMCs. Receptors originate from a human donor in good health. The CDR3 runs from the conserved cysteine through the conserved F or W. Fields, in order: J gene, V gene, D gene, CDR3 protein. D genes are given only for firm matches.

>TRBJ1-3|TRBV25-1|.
CASSERTAGNTIYF
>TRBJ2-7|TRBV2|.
CASSRQGSIAYEQYF
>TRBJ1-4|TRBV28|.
CASSFIQGTTNEKLFF
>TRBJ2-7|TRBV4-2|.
CASSQDIASSAYEQYF
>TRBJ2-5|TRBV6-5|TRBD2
CASRETSGRPQYF
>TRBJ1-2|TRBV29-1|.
CSVELGPYGYTF
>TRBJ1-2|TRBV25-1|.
CASTGQGGYTF
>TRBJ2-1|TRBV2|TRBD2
CASRGLAGVNEQFF
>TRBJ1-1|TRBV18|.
CASSPRPGLITEAFF
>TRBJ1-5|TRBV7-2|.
CASSSLSHSNQPQHF
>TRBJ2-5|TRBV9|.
CASSVEGLPPQYF
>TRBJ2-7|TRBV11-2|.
CASSLVQNYEQYF